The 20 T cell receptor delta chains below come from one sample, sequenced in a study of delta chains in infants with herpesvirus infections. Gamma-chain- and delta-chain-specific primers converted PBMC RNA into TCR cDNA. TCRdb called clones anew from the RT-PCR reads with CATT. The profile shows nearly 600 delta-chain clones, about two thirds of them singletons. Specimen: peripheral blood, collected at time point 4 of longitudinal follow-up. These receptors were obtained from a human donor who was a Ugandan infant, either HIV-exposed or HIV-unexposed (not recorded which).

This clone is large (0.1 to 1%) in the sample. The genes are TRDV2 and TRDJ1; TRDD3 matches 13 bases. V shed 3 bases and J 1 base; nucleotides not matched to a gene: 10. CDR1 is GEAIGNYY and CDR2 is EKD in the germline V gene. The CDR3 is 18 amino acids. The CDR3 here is CACDVLGDTREVTDKLIF. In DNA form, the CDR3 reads TGTGCCTGTGACGTACTGGGGGATACGCGAGAAGTCACCGATAAACTCATCTTT.

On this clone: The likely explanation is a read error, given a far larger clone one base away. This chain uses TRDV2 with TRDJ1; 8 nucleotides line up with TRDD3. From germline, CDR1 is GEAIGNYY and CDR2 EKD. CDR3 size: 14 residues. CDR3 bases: TGTGCCTGTGACACCTGGGGATACACCGATAAACGCATCTTT. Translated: CACDTWGYTDKRIF.

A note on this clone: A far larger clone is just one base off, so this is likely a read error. CDR3 loop: CAREKLLGDKSSWDTRQMFF. CDR3 nucleotides: TGTGCCCGTGAAAAACTTCTGGGGGATAAGAGCTCCTGGGACACCCGACAGATGTTTTTC. The chain joins TRDV2 to TRDJ3; TRDD3 aligns across 10 bases. CDR1 and CDR2 (germline): GEAIGNYY, EKD. The CDR3 is made up of 20 amino acids.

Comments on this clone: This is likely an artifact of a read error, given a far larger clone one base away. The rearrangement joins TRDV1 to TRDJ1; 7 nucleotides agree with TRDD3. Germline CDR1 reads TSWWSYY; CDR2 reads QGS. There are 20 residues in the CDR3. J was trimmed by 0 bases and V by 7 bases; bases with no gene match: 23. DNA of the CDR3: TGTGCTCTTGACCCTCCTTATACCCCTACTGGGGATCCGTACACCGATAAACTCATCTTT. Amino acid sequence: CALDPPYTPTGDPYTDKLIF.

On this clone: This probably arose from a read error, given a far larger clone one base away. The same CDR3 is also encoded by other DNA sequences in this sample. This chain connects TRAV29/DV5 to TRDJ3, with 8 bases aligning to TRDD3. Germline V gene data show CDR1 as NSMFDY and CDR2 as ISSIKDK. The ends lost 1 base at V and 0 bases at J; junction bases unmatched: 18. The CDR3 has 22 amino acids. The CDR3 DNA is TGTGCAGCAAGCTACGCAAGGGATACGATACCCCGGAGCTCCTGGGACACCCGACAGATGTTTTTC. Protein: CAASYARDTIPRSSWDTRQMFF.

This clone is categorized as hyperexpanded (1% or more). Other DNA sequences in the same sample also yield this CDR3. The CDR3 DNA is TGTGCCTGTGACACTCTGGGGGATAGCTCCTGGGACACCCGACAGATGTTTTTC. It translates to CACDTLGDSSWDTRQMFF. The V gene is TRDV2, the J gene TRDJ3; 10 bases map to TRDD3. The trim removed 1 base at V and 0 bases at J, leaving 2 bases unmatched. The CDR3 runs to 18 residues. Germline CDR1 GEAIGNYY, CDR2 EKD.

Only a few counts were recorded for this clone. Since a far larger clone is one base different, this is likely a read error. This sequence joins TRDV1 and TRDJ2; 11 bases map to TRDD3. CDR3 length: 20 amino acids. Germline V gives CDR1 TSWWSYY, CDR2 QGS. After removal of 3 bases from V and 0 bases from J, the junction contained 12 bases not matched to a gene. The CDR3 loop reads CALGDDPIWGIPPLTAQLFF. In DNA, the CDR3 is TGTGCTCTTGGGGATGATCCTATCTGGGGGATACCTCCTTTGACAGCACAACTCTTCTTT.

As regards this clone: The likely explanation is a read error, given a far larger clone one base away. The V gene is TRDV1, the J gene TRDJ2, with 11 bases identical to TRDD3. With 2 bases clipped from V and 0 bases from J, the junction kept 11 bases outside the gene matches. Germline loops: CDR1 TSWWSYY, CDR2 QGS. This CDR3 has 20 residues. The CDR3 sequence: CALGEDPSWGIPPLTAQLFF. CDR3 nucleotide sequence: TGTGCTCTTGGGGAAGATCCTAGCTGGGGGATACCTCCTTTGACAGCACAACTCTTCTTT.

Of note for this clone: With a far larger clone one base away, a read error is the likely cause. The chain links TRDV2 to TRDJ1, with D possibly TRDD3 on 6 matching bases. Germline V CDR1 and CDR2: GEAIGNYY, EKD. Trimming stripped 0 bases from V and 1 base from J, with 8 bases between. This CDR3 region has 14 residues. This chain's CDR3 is CACDTVGGTDKLIF. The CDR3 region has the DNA TGTGCCTGTGACACCGTGGGGGGCACCGATAAACTCATCTTT.

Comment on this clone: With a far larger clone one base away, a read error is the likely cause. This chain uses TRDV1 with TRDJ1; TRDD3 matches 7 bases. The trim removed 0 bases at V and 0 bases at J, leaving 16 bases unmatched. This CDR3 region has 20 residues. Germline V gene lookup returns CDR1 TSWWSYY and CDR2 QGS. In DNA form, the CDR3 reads TGTGCTCTTGGGGAACTCCTACTGGGGATATGGCCTGAGTACACCGATAAACTCATCTTT. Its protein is CALGELLLGIWPEYTDKLIF.

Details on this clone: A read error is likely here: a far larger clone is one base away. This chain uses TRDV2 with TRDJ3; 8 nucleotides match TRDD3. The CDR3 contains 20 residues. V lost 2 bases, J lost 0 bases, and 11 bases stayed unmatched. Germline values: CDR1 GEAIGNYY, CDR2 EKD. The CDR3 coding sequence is TGTGCCTGTGACATCGTAAGAACTGGGGGGCTCTCCTGGGACACCCGACAGATGTTTTTC. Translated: CACDIVRTGGLSWDTRQMFF.

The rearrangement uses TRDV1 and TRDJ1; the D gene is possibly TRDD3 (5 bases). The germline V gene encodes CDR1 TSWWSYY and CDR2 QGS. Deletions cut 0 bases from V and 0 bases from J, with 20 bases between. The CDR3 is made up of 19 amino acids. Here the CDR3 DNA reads TGTGCTCTTGGGGAACTCGGGATTCCCCTGAAGAAGTACACCGATAAACTCATCTTT. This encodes CALGELGIPLKKYTDKLIF.

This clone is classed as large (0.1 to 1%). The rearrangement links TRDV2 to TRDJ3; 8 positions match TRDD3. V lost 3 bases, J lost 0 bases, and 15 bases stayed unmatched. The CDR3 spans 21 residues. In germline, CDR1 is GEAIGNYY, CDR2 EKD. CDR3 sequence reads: CACDCVVGDSTSSWDTRQMFF. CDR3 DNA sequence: TGTGCCTGTGACTGTGTGGTGGGGGATTCTACTAGCTCCTGGGACACCCGACAGATGTTTTTC.

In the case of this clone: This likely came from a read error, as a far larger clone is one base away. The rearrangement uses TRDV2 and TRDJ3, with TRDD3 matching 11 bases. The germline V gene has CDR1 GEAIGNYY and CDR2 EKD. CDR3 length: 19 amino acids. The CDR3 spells CACDKVLGDSSWGTRQMFF. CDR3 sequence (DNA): TGTGCCTGTGACAAAGTACTGGGGGATAGCTCCTGGGGCACCCGACAGATGTTTTTC.

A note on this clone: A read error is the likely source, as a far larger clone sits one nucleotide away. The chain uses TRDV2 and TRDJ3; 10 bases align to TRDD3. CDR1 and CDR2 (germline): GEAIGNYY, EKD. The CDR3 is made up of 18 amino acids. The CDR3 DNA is TGTGCCTGTGACACTCTGGGGGATAGCTCCTGGAACACCCGACAGATGTTTTTC. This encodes CACDTLGDSSWNTRQMFF.

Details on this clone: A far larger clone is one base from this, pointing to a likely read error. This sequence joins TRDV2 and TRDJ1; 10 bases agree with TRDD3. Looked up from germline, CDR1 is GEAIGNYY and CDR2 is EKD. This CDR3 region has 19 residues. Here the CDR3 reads CACEPMDLTGGSYTGKLIF. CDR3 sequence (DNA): TGTGCCTGTGAGCCCATGGATCTAACTGGGGGATCCTACACCGGTAAACTCATCTTT.

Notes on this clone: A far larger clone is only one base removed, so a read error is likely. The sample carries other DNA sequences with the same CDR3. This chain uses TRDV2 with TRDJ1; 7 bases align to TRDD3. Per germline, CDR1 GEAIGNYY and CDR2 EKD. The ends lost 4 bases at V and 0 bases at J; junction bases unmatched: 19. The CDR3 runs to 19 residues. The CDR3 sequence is CACEPMDLTGGSYTDKLIF. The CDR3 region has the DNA TGTGCCTGTGAGCCCATGGATCTAACGGGGGGATCCTACACCGATAAACTCATCTTT.

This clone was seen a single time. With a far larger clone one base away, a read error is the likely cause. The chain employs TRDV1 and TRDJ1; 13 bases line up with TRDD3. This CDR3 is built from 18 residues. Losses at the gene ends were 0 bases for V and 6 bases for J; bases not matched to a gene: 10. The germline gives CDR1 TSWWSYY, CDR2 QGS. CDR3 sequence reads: CALGELVYWGIRGHKLIF. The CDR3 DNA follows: TGTGCTCTTGGGGAACTAGTATACTGGGGGATACGCGGGCATAAACTCATCTTT.

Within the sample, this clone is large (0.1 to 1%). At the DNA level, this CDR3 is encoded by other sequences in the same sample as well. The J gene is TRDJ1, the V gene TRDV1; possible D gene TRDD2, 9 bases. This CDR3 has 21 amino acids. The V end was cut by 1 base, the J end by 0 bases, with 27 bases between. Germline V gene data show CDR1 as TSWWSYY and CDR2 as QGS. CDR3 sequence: CALGEPRPSFLLGVYTDKLIF. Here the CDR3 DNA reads TGTGCTCTTGGGGAACCACGACCCTCCTTCCTACTGGGGGTTTACACCGATAAACTCATCTTT.

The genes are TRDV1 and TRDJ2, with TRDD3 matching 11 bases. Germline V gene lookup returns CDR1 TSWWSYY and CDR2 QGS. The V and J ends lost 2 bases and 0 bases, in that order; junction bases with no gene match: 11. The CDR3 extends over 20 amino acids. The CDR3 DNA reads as TGTGCTCTTGGGGAAGGCACCAGCTGGGGGATACCTCCTTTGACAGCACAACTCTTCTTT. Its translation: CALGEGTSWGIPPLTAQLFF.